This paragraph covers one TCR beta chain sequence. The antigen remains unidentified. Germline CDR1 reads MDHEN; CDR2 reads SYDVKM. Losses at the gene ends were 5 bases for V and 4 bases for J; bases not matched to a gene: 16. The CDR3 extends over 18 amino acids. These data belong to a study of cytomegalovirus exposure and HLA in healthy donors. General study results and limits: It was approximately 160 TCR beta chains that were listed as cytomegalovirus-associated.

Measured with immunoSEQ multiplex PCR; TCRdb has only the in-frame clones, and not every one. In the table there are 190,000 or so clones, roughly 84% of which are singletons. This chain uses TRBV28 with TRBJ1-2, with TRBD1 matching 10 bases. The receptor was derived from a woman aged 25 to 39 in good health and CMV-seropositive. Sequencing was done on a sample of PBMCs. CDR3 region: CASSAPATGTGVAYGYTF. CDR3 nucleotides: TGTGCCAGCAGTGCTCCCGCCACCGGGACAGGGGTAGCCTATGGCTACACCTTC.